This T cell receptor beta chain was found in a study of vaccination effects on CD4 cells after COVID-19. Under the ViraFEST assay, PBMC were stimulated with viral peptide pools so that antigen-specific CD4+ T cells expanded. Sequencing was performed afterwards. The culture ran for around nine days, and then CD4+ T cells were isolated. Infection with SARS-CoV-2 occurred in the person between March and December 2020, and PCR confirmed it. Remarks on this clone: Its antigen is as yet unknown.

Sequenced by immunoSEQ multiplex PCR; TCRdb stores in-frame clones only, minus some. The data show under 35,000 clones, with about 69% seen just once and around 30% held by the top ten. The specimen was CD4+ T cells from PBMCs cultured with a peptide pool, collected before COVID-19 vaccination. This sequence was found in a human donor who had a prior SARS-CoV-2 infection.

The CDR3 bases are TGTGCCACCAGCTGGGGTATTGAGACCCAGTACTTC. Amino acid sequence: CATSWGIETQYF. The gene calls are TRBV15 and TRBJ2-5; D is ambiguous. The CDR3 contains 12 residues. V was pared by 5 bases and J by 5 bases, with 9 bases between. CDR1 and CDR2 (germline): LNHNV, YYDKDF (reference sequence).